The clone carrying this TCR beta chain was observed once. Per the study methods: The authors estimated nucleated cell counts from reference gene primer amplification. Here immunoSEQ multiplex PCR was the method, and the copy in TCRdb shows in-frame clones only, minus some. For V, J and clone size, that table is used; D and trimming come from the DNA. This table holds fewer than 350,000 clones, 85% found once. This entry is derived from a study of blood T cell repertoires in COVID-19. This CDR3 region has 15 residues. Germline CDR1 MNHNS, CDR2 SASEGT. The V gene lost 2 bases and the J gene lost 3 bases, with 10 bases spanning the gap. Those enrolled, adults aged 18 to 89 years, came from some 25 US areas. Cohorts were based on clinical histories the participants reported. Exposed study participants had met a COVID-19 case within 2 weeks before entry.

This TCR was sampled from a woman in her twenties or thirties who had been exposed to COVID-19. The material sequenced was PBMCs or T cells enriched from blood (not recorded which). The rearrangement links TRBV6-1 to TRBJ1-4; D is undetermined. CDR3 sequence (DNA): TGTGCCAGCAGTGAACCGGCGGAACCTAATGAAAAACTGTTTTTT. It is translated as CASSEPAEPNEKLFF.